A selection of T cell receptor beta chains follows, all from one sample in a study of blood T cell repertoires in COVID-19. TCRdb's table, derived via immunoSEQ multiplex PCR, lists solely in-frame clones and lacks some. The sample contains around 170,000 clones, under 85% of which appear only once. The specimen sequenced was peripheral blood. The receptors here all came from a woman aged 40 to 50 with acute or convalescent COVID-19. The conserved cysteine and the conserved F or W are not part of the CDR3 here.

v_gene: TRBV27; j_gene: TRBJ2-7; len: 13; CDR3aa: ASSEGTSGSNEQY
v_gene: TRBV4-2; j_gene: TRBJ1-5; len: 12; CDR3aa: ASSQDSGGQPQH
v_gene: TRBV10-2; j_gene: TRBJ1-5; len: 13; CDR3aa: ASSPDGTGAQPQH
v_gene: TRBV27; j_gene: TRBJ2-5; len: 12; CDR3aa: ASSLRLDQETQY
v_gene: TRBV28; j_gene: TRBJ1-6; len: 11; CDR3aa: ASSPRLNSPLH
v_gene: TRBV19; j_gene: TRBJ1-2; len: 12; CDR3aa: ASTGRGLIAGYT
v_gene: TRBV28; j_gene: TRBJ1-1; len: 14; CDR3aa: ASSLPGGGWSTEAF
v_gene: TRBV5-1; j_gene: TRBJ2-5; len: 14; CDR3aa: ASRRLGDLTGETQY
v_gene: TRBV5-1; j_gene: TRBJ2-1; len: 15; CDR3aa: ASSSAAGRGGHNEQF
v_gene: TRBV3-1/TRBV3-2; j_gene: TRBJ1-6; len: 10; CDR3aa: ASSQGGEPLH
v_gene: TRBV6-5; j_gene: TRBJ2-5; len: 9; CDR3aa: ASIRGETQY
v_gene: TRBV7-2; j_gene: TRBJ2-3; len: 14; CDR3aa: ASSPMALAGTDTQY
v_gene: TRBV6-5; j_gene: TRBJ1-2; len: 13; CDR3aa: ASSYGEGGVYGYT
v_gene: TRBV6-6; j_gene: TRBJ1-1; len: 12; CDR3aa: ASSWGQGKRMAF
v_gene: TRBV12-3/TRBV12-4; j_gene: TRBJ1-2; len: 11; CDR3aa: ASSLTLRNGYT
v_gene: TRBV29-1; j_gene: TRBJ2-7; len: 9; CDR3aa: SVEVGSEQY
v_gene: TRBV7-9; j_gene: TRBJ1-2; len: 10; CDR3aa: ASRNGQNGYT
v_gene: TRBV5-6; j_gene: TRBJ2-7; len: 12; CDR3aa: ASSLRGGFREQY
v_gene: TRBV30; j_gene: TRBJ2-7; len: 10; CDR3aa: AWSVLLGPQY
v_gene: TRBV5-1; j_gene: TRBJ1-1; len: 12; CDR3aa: ASSFTDRGAEAF
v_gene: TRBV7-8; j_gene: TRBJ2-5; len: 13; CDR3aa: ASSYTRDSKETQY
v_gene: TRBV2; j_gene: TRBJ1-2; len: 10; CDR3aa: ASSHGEWGYT
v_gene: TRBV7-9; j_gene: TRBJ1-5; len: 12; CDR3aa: ASSLQGNNQPQH
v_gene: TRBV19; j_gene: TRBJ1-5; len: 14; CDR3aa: ASSTRTAHGNQPQH
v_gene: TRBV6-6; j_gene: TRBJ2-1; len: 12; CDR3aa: ASSPGTGHNEQF
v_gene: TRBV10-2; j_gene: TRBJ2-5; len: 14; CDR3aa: ASMTSGLAEQETQY
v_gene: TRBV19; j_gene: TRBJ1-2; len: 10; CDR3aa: ASRTGHYGYT
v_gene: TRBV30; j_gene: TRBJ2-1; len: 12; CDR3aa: AWSRGTQYNEQF
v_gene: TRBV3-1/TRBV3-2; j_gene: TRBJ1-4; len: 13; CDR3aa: ASSQDREAVEKLF
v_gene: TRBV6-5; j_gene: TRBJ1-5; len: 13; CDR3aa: ASTPGTGGNQPQH
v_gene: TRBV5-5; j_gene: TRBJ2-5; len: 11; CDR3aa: ASSPGGVETQY
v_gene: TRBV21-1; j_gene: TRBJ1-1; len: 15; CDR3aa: ASSKAESVQMNTEAF
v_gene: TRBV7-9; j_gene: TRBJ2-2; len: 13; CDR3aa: ASSLSGTNTGELF
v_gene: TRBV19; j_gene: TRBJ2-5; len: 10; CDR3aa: ATGEGRETQY
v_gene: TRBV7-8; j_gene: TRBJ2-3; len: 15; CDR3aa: ASSLMRGSFSADTQY
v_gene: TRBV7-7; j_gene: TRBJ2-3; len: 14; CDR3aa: ASSSGTSSPTDTQY
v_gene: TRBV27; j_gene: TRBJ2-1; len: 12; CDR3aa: ASSKGTPYNEQF
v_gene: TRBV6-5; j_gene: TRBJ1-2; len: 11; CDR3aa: ASSYFPPLGYT
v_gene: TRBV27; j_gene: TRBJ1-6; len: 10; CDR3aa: ASSPHGSPLH
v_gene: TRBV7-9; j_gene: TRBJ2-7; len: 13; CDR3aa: ASSLFEGAVGEQY
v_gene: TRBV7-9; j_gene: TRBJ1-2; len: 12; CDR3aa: ASSLASGGSVYT
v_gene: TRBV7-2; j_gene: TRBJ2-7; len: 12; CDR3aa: ASSFRDRDYEQY